The source of this TCR beta chain is a study of OX40 agonist ivuxolimab in advanced cancers. Study in general: The patients' treatment was ivuxolimab, an agonistic anti-OX40 (CD134) antibody. Every 2 weeks, patients got intravenous ivuxolimab at one of six dose levels (0.01-10 mg/kg). Partial responses were observed in three patients, of whom one had hepatocellular carcinoma and two had cutaneous melanoma.

Prior autoimmune disease or systemic immunosuppression barred patients. Using immunoSEQ multiplex PCR, the repertoire was profiled, and TCRdb retains in-frame clones only, with some absent. The sample yields fewer than 70,000 clones, 70% to 90% seen once. With 0 bases removed from V and 0 bases from J, the gap between germline ends came to 7 bases. Per the germline V gene, CDR1 is SGHRS and CDR2 is YFSETQ. This CDR3 has 16 residues. The sequence was obtained from an adult with an advanced solid tumor such as melanoma, head and neck, liver or kidney cancer. The genes are TRBV5-1 and TRBJ1-6; TRBD1 might be the D (5 bases). The sample here was CD4+ or CD8+ T cells sorted from blood, taken in a trial of the OX40 agonist ivuxolimab. CDR3 loop: CASSLVGVSYNSPLHF. The CDR3 coding sequence is TGCGCCAGCAGCTTGGTAGGGGTCTCCTATAATTCACCCCTCCACTTT. The complete variable domain, with remaining parts taken from reference TRBV5-1 and TRBJ1-6, reads KAGVTQTPRYLIKTRGQQVTLSCSPISGHRSVSWYQQTPGQGLQFLFEYFSETQRNKGNFPGRFSGRQFSNSRSEMNVSTLELGDSALYLCASSLVGVSYNSPLHFGNGTRLTVT.